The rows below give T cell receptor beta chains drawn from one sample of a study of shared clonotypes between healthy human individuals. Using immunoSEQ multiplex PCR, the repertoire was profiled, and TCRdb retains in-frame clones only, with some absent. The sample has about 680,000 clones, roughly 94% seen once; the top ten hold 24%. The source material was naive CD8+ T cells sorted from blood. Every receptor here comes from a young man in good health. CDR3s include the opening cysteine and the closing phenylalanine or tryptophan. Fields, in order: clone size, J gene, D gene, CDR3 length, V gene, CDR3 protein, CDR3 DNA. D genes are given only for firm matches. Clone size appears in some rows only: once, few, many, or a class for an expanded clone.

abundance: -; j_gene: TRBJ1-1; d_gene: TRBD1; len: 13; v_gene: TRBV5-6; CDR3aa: CASSSQGFTEAFF; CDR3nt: TGTGCCAGCAGCTCACAGGGGTTCACTGAAGCTTTCTTT
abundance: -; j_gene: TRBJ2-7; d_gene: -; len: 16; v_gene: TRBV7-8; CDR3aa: CASSFRLGGAGYEQYF; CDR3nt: TGTGCCAGCAGCTTCAGGTTGGGGGGCGCCGGCTACGAGCAGTACTTC
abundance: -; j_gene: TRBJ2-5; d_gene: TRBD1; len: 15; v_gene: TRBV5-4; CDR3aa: CASSLKGQGKETQYF; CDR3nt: TGTGCCAGCAGCTTGAAGGGACAGGGGAAGGAGACCCAGTACTTC
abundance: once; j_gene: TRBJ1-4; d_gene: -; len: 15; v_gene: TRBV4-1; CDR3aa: CASSPRQVSNEKLFF; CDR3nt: TGCGCCAGCAGCCCTAGACAGGTTTCTAATGAAAAACTGTTTTTT
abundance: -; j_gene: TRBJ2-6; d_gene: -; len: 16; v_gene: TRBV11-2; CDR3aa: CASSAEYSGGANVLTF; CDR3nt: TGTGCCAGCAGCGCCGAGTACAGTGGTGGGGCCAACGTCCTGACTTTC
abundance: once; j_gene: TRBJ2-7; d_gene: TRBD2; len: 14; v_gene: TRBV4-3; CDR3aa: CASSPTSGRDEQYF; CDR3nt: TGCGCCAGCAGCCCGACTAGCGGGAGGGACGAGCAGTACTTC
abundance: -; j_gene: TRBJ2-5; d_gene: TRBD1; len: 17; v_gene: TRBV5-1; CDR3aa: CASSLIPGQGALETQYF; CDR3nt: TGCGCCAGCAGCCTGATACCGGGACAGGGGGCGTTGGAGACCCAGTACTTC
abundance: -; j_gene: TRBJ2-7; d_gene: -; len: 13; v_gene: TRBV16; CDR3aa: CASSLGHSNEQYF; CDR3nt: TGTGCCAGCAGCCTAGGACATTCCAACGAGCAGTACTTC
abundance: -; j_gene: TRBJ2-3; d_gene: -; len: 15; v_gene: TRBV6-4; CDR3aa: CARLPSDLRTDTQYF; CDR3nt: TGTGCCAGACTTCCGTCGGACTTGAGGACAGATACGCAGTATTTT
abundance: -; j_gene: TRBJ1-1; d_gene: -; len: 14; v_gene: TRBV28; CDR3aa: CASSFRLRDTEAFF; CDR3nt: TGTGCCAGCAGTTTTCGTCTCCGGGACACTGAAGCTTTCTTT
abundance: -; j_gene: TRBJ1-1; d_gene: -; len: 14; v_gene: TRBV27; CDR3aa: CASRKATGKDEAFF; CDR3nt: TGTGCCAGCAGAAAAGCCACAGGGAAGGATGAAGCTTTCTTT
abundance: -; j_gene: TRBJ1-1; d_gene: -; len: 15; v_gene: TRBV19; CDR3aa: CASSPGRVMNTEAFF; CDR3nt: TGTGCCAGTAGTCCCGGACGGGTTATGAACACTGAAGCTTTCTTT
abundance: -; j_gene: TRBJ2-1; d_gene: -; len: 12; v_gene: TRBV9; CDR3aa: CASSVAESEQFF; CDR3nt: TGTGCCAGCAGCGTAGCGGAAAGTGAGCAGTTCTTC
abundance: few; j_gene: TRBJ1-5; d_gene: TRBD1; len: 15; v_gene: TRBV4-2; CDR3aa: CASSGTAYSNQPQHF; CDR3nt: TGTGCCAGCAGTGGGACAGCCTATAGCAATCAGCCCCAGCATTTT
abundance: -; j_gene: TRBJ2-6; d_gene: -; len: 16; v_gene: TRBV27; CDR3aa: CASSPLGHSGANVLTF; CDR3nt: TGTGCCAGCAGTCCCCTAGGACACTCTGGGGCCAACGTCCTGACTTTC
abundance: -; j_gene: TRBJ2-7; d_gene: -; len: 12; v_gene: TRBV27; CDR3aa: CASSPVSGEQYF; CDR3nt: TGTGCCAGCAGTCCGGTTAGCGGCGAGCAGTACTTC
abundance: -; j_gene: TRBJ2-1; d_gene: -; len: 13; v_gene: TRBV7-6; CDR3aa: CASTSDLYNEQFF; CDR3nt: TGTGCCAGCACCTCGGATCTATACAATGAGCAGTTCTTC